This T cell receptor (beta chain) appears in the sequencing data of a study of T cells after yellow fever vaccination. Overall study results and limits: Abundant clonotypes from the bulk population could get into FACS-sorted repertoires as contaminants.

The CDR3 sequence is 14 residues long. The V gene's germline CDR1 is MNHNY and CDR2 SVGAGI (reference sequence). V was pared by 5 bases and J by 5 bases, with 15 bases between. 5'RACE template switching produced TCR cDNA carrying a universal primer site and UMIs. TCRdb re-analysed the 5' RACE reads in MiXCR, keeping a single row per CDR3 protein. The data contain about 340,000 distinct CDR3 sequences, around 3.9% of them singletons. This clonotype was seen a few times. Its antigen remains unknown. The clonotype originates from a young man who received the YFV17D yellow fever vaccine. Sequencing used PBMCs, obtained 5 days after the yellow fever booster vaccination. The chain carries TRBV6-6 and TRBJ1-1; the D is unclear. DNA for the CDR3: TGTGCCAGCAGTGCGGGCCTCTCCCGTACTGAAGCTTTCTTT. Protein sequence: CASSAGLSRTEAFF.